These 29 T cell receptor beta chains originate from one sample sequenced in a study of cytomegalovirus exposure and HLA in healthy donors. PCR primers comprised 60 Vbeta and 13 Jbeta primers. Profiled with immunoSEQ multiplex PCR; TCRdb holds only in-frame clones, not every one. The sample yields about 160,000 clones, about 85% seen once. The sequenced sample consisted of PBMCs. The origin of the receptors is a human donor in good health.

V and J are TRBV5-1 and TRBJ1-1; TRBD1 agrees at 7 bases. Germline CDR1 reads SGHRS; CDR2 reads YFSETQ. Trimming removed 4 bases from V and 4 bases from J; junction bases left unmatched: 7. There are 14 residues in the CDR3. DNA for the CDR3: TGCGCCAGCAGCGGGCAGACAGGGTCCACTGAAGCTTTCTTT. Its translation: CASSGQTGSTEAFF.

The rearrangement uses TRBV4-2 and TRBJ2-5, with TRBD2 matching over 14 bases. The end of the DNA fits TRBJ2-7 better, so the J call may be wrong. Germline V gives CDR1 LGHNA, CDR2 YNFKEQ. The length of the CDR3 is 18 residues. The DNA for the CDR3 is TGTGCCAGCAGCCAAATGGGACTAGCGGGAGCTGTGTTAAGCGAGCAGTACTTC. The encoded protein is CASSQMGLAGAVLSEQYF.

V gene TRBV19 combines with J gene TRBJ2-2; 8 nucleotides agree with TRBD1. This CDR3 comprises 17 residues. CDR1 is LNHDA, CDR2 SQIVND, per germline (reference sequence). The trim removed 3 bases at V and 2 bases at J, leaving 8 bases unmatched. The DNA for the CDR3 is TGTGCCAGTAGTATGAGGGCAGGGGGCGTAAACACCGGGGAGCTGTTTTTT. Translating gives CASSMRAGGVNTGELFF.

In nucleotides, the CDR3 is TGTGCCAGCAAACTCCGGGACAGTACTTCCTACGAGCAGTACTTC. Translated: CASKLRDSTSYEQYF. V usage is TRBV2 and J usage is TRBJ2-7; 7 bases are shared with TRBD1. Trimming removed 7 bases from V and 1 base from J; junction bases left unmatched: 10. This CDR3 has 15 amino acids. Germline CDR1 and CDR2: SNHLY and FYNNEI. Based on the CDR3 plus reference TRBV2 and TRBJ2-7, the full variable domain is EPEVTQTPSHQVTQMGQEVILRCVPISNHLYFYWYRQILGQKVEFLVSFYNNEISEKSEIFDDQFSVERPDGSNFTLKIRSTKLEDSAMYFCASKLRDSTSYEQYFGPGTRLTVT.

The chain is built from TRBV7-8 and TRBJ1-4; the match to TRBD1 covers 8 bases. The CDR3 length is 14 residues. Germline CDR1 SGHVS, CDR2 FQNEAQ. Losses at the gene ends were 6 bases for V and 7 bases for J; bases not matched to a gene: 7. CDR3 sequence (DNA): TGTGCCAGCAGGAGAACAGGGGGGAGTGAAAAACTGTTTTTT. It codes for CASRRTGGSEKLFF.

The chain uses TRBV7-2 and TRBJ1-5; 7 bases match TRBD1. Trimming at V came to 5 bases and at J to 4 bases, leaving 5 bases not matched to a gene. Per the germline V gene, CDR1 is SGHTA and CDR2 is FQGNSA. The CDR3 consists of 14 residues. The CDR3 spells CASSTQQGNQPQHF. The CDR3 nucleotides read TGTGCCAGCAGCACCCAACAGGGGAATCAGCCCCAGCATTTT.

The chain uses TRBV2 and TRBJ1-3, with D perhaps matching TRBD1 (6 bases). V was trimmed by 6 bases and J by 0 bases, leaving 15 bases between them. The CDR3 contains 16 residues. Germline V gives CDR1 SNHLY, CDR2 FYNNEI. The CDR3 reads CASSETGPASGNTIYF. CDR3 coding DNA: TGTGCCAGCAGCGAAACAGGGCCCGCCTCTGGAAACACCATATATTTT.

Of note for this clone: Additional DNA sequences in this sample encode the identical CDR3. The rearrangement links TRBV5-4 to TRBJ2-2; D unclear. Germline assignment: CDR1 SGHNT and CDR2 YYREEE (reference sequence). V was pared by 0 bases and J by 2 bases, with 11 bases between. The CDR3 has 16 residues. CDR3 amino acids: CASSLAPTPNTGELFF. CDR3 nucleotide sequence: TGTGCCAGCAGCTTGGCCCCGACACCTAACACCGGGGAGCTGTTTTTT.

V usage is TRBV28 and J usage is TRBJ1-2; D ambiguous. The V end was cut by 5 bases, the J end by 5 bases, with 9 bases between. There are 12 residues in the CDR3. Germline loops: CDR1 MDHEN, CDR2 SYDVKM. The CDR3, as DNA: TGTGCCAGCAGTCCTCGACTGTATGGCTACACCTTC. Translated: CASSPRLYGYTF.

This clone was seen only once. The rearrangement joins TRBV10-2 to TRBJ2-4; 10 nucleotides agree with TRBD1. Germline-derived CDR1 and CDR2 are WSHSY and SAAADI. The CDR3 is 18 amino acids. V was pared by 6 bases and J by 0 bases, with 11 bases of the junction left unmatched. The CDR3 DNA is TGCGCCAGCAGGGTGGGGACAGGGGAAGAGCTAGCCAAAAACATTCAGTACTTC. Protein: CASRVGTGEELAKNIQYF.

The chain carries TRBV6-6 and TRBJ1-1; 8 positions match TRBD1. Germline assignment: CDR1 MNHNY and CDR2 SVGAGI (reference sequence). This CDR3 region has 14 residues. The trim removed 8 bases at V and 4 bases at J, leaving 9 bases unmatched. The CDR3 reads CASQGQGGRTEAFF. As DNA, the CDR3 is TGTGCCAGCCAAGGACAGGGAGGACGCACTGAAGCTTTCTTT.

The sample holds one count of this clone. The chain links TRBV5-1 to TRBJ2-3; D is uncertain. The V and J ends lost 3 bases and 5 bases respectively, with 13 bases between them. There are 14 residues in the CDR3. Per germline, CDR1 SGHRS and CDR2 YFSETQ. The CDR3 bases are TGCGCCAGCAGCTCCGGCCCGGCGGTAGATACGCAGTATTTT. Translation: CASSSGPAVDTQYF.

The chain joins TRBV18 to TRBJ1-3, with 7 bases that match TRBD1. The J segment lost 2 bases and the V segment lost 4 bases, leaving 8 bases of the junction unmatched. The CDR3 is 16 amino acids. Germline CDR1 reads KGHSH; CDR2 reads LQKENI. The CDR3 nucleotides are TGTGCCAGCTCACTCCCCCGACAGGGTGCTGGAAACACCATATATTTT. It is translated as CASSLPRQGAGNTIYF.

V gene TRBV7-8 combines with J gene TRBJ2-6; tentatively, D is TRBD2 (5 bases). Trimming took off 5 bases at V and 0 bases at J, with 8 bases between the two ends. This CDR3 comprises 15 residues. Germline loops: CDR1 SGHVS, CDR2 FQNEAQ. The CDR3 spells CASSLRDSGANVLTF. CDR3 sequence (DNA): TGTGCCAGCAGCCTCCGGGACTCTGGGGCCAACGTCCTGACTTTC.

J is TRBJ1-2 and V is TRBV7-2, with D maybe TRBD1 (6 bases). The CDR3 covers 14 residues. Germline values: CDR1 SGHTA, CDR2 FQGNSA. The V end lost 5 bases, the J end lost 8 bases, and 18 bases lay between the germline ends. CDR3 DNA sequence: TGTGCCAGCAGCACCCCCGGACAGCCCCAGGGCTACACCTTC. Its protein product is CASSTPGQPQGYTF.

This chain connects TRBV6-5 to TRBJ2-1; TRBD1 matches 9 bases. Germline lookup yields CDR1 MNHEY and CDR2 SVGAGI. V lost 4 bases to trimming and J lost 3 bases; unmatched junction nucleotides: 4. The CDR3 runs 15 residues. The DNA of the CDR3 is TGTGCCAGCAGTTCCGGGACAGGGAACTACAATGAGCAGTTCTTC. The encoded protein is CASSSGTGNYNEQFF.

This clone was counted a single time. The gene calls are TRBV9 and TRBJ2-3; a weak D match, TRBD2 (5 bases). CDR3 length: 15 residues. Trimming removed 2 bases at V and 4 bases at J, with 14 bases between. CDR1 is SGDLS and CDR2 is YYNGEE in the germline V gene. The CDR3 reads CASSVSGSSADTQYF. The CDR3 DNA reads as TGTGCCAGCAGCGTGTCGGGGAGTAGTGCAGATACGCAGTATTTT.

With respect to this clone: The same CDR3 arises from other DNA sequences in this sample as well. This chain uses TRBV30 with TRBJ2-5; D is unclear. Trimming cost V 3 bases and J 2 bases, with 7 bases left between them. Germline CDR1 GTSNPN, CDR2 SVGIG (reference sequence). The CDR3 has 12 amino acids. CDR3 coding DNA: TGTGCCTGGAGGGGCGTTCAAGAGACCCAGTACTTC. Translating gives CAWRGVQETQYF.

Written as DNA, the CDR3 is TGCAGCGTTGAAGCTACTCTAGCGGGAGCTGAGGAGACCCAGTACTTC. The encoded protein is CSVEATLAGAEETQYF. This chain connects TRBV29-1 to TRBJ2-5; 10 bases are shared with TRBD2. V trimming: 1 base; J trimming: 5 bases; junction bases outside the gene matches: 10. The CDR3 spans 16 residues. The V gene's germline CDR1 is SQVTM and CDR2 ANQGSEA. Full variable domain (missing parts from reference TRBV29-1 and TRBJ2-5): SAVISQKPSRDICQRGTSLTIQCQVDSQVTMMFWYRQQPGQSLTLIATANQGSEATYESGFVIDKFPISRPNLTFSTLTVSNMSPEDSSIYLCSVEATLAGAEETQYFGPGTRLLVL.

In regard to this clone: Other nucleotide sequences in the sample specify the same CDR3. The chain carries TRBV5-1 and TRBJ2-3; TRBD2 matches at 10 bases. After removal of 5 bases from V and 6 bases from J, the junction contained 9 bases not matched to a gene. CDR1 is SGHRS, CDR2 YFSETQ, per germline. This CDR3 is 15 amino acids long. CDR3 bases: TGCGCCAGCAGTTTCCGAGCGGGAGGGTTGGATACGCAGTATTTT. The encoded protein is CASSFRAGGLDTQYF.

This chain connects TRBV5-1 to TRBJ2-7; tentatively, D is TRBD2 (5 bases). V lost 0 bases and J lost 4, with 14 bases in between. CDR1 and CDR2 (germline): SGHRS, YFSETQ. This CDR3 is built from 15 residues. The CDR3 coding sequence is TGCGCCAGCAGCTTGGAGTCTGTACCGGGATACGAGCAGTACTTC. It yields the protein CASSLESVPGYEQYF.

This chain uses TRBV6-4 with TRBJ1-1; D is unresolved. CDR3 size: 12 residues. V shed 7 bases and J shed 1 base, with 7 bases lying between them. Looked up from germline, CDR1 is MRHNA and CDR2 is SNTAGT. Written as DNA, the CDR3 is TGTGCCAGCAAGGCGGGGAACACTGAAGCTTTCTTT. Its protein is CASKAGNTEAFF.

The chain couples TRBV2 to TRBJ2-3, with 8 bases lining up with TRBD1. Germline values: CDR1 SNHLY, CDR2 FYNNEI. The CDR3 is made up of 16 amino acids. V trimming: 7 bases; J trimming: 1 base; junction bases outside the gene matches: 10. CDR3 nucleotides: TGTGCCAGCATCGATACAGGGGGGACGCGCACAGATACGCAGTATTTT. The encoded protein is CASIDTGGTRTDTQYF.

The chain has TRBV9 and TRBJ2-3; D uncertain. The CDR3 sequence is 13 residues long. The V end lost 0 bases, the J end lost 1 base, and 3 bases lay between the germline ends. CDR1 SGDLS and CDR2 YYNGEE come from the germline V gene. CDR3 residues: CASSVAGTDTQYF. CDR3 in DNA: TGTGCCAGCAGCGTAGCCGGCACAGATACGCAGTATTTT. The variable domain in full, with the rest retrieved from reference TRBV9 and TRBJ2-3, is DSGVTQTPKHLITATGQRVTLRCSPRSGDLSVYWYQQSLDQGLQFLIQYYNGEERAKGNILERFSAQQFPDLHSELNLSSLELGDSALYFCASSVAGTDTQYFGPGTRLTVL.

The table lists this clone with a few counts. The CDR3 reads CASSLGGLGTFVPEAFF. CDR3 DNA: TGTGCCAGCAGCTTAGGGGGCCTCGGGACTTTCGTCCCTGAAGCTTTCTTT. The J gene is TRBJ1-1, the V gene TRBV7-2; TRBD1 might be the D (5 bases). There are 17 residues in the CDR3. V lost 1 base, J lost 6 bases, and 21 bases lay in between. Germline V gene sequence: CDR1 SGHTA, CDR2 FQGNSA. Drawing the rest from reference TRBV7-2 and TRBJ1-1, the complete variable domain is GAGVSQSPSNKVTEKGKDVELRCDPISGHTALYWYRQSLGQGLEFLIYFQGNSAPDKSGLPSDRFSAERTGGSVSTLTIQRTQQEDSAVYLCASSLGGLGTFVPEAFFGQGTRLTVV.

The chain recombines TRBV19 with TRBJ2-5; TRBD2 agrees at 13 bases. The DNA end is a closer match to TRBJ2-7, so the J assignment may be wrong. From germline, CDR1 is LNHDA and CDR2 SQIVND (reference sequence). This CDR3 comprises 17 residues. CDR3 sequence (DNA): TGTGCCAGTAGTAAATGGACTAGCGGGAGAGGTCGGTACGAGCAGTACTTC. Translating it yields CASSKWTSGRGRYEQYF.

This clone was detected only once. The J gene is TRBJ2-7, the V gene TRBV7-9; no clear D. V dropped 5 bases and J dropped 5 bases, with 10 bases sitting between them. The CDR3 totals 12 residues. CDR1 and CDR2 from the germline V gene are SEHNR and FQNEAQ (reference sequence). The chain's CDR3 is CASSPQMDEQYF. Here the CDR3 DNA reads TGTGCCAGCAGCCCTCAGATGGACGAGCAGTACTTC.

The V call is TRBV5-4, the J call TRBJ1-1; a possible D gene is TRBD1 (5 bases). The V gene's germline CDR1 is SGHNT and CDR2 YYREEE (reference sequence). V gave up 4 bases and J gave up 1 base, with 11 bases separating them. The CDR3 extends over 14 amino acids. CDR3 sequence: CASSRTRANTEAFF. The DNA of the CDR3 is TGTGCCAGCAGCCGGACCAGGGCGAACACTGAAGCTTTCTTT. Variable domain in full (rest from reference TRBV5-4 and TRBJ1-1): ETGVTQSPTHLIKTRGQQVTLRCSSQSGHNTVSWYQQALGQGPQFIFQYYREEENGRGNFPPRFSGLQFPNYSSELNVNALELDDSALYLCASSRTRANTEAFFGQGTRLTVV.

CDR3 bases: TGCGCCAGCAGCCCCAGGGCGGGGGGGGACTACGAGCAGTACTTC. It yields the protein CASSPRAGGDYEQYF. The chain recombines TRBV4-3 with TRBJ2-7, with 9 bases identical to TRBD2. Germline CDR1 and CDR2: LGHNA and YSLEER. CDR3 length equals 15 residues. V lost 4 bases to trimming and J lost 3 bases; unmatched junction nucleotides: 7.